Below, 23 T cell receptor beta chains from the same sample are listed, as sequenced in a study of T cells in Graves' hyperthyroidism and ophthalmopathy. TCR beta CDR3 regions were amplified from RNA transcripts. When the TCR CDR3 underwent first-round RT-PCR, the HTBI primer set was used. TCRdb re-analysed the multiplex PCR reads in MiXCR, keeping a single row per CDR3 protein. The profile shows hundreds of thousands of distinct CDR3 sequences, about a sixth of them singletons. Sample: blood. The source is a woman aged 40 to 50 with Graves' ophthalmopathy.

Ten or more counts support this clonotype. The rearrangement uses TRBV2 and TRBJ1-5; D uncertain. Germline loops: CDR1 SNHLY, CDR2 FYNNEI. The CDR3 loop spans 15 amino acids. The germline V and J ends were trimmed by 0 bases and 4 bases, with 10 bases remaining between them. CDR3 region: CASSEASDQNQPQHF. Here the CDR3 DNA reads TGTGCCAGCAGTGAAGCGTCGGACCAGAATCAGCCCCAGCATTTT.

The J gene is TRBJ2-1, the V gene TRBV6-1, with D perhaps matching TRBD2 (6 bases). There are 15 residues in the CDR3. The V end lost 6 bases, the J end lost 8 bases, and 20 bases lay between the germline ends. Germline V lookup: CDR1 MNHNS, CDR2 SASEGT. The CDR3 nucleotides read TGTGCCAGCAGGACGAGCGGACTACTTGGGGATGAGCAGTTCTTC. Protein sequence: CASRTSGLLGDEQFF.

This clonotype was counted a single time. The V gene is TRBV5-1, the J gene TRBJ1-4; no reliable D call. Trimming shortened V by 0 bases and J by 4 bases, and 10 bases separated the two germline ends. This CDR3 comprises 15 residues. Germline CDR1 and CDR2: SGHRS and YFSETQ. In DNA form, the CDR3 reads TGCGCCAGCAGCTTGGGGCGGAGCAGTAATGAAAAACTGTTTTTT. The encoded protein is CASSLGRSSNEKLFF. Complete variable domain (other parts from reference TRBV5-1 and TRBJ1-4): KAGVTQTPRYLIKTRGQQVTLSCSPISGHRSVSWYQQTPGQGLQFLFEYFSETQRNKGNFPGRFSGRQFSNSRSEMNVSTLELGDSALYLCASSLGRSSNEKLFFGSGTQLSVL.

The V and J genes are TRBV5-1 and TRBJ1-1; D may be TRBD1 (5 bases). CDR3 length: 13 residues. The V end lost 1 base, the J end lost 7 bases, and 11 bases lay between the germline ends. Germline CDR1 is SGHRS and CDR2 is YFSETQ. The CDR3 is CASSLQGDIEAFF. CDR3 DNA: TGCGCCAGCAGCTTGCAGGGCGACATTGAAGCTTTCTTT.

This rearrangement joins TRBV2 to TRBJ2-5; 9 positions match TRBD1. The CDR3 is made up of 14 amino acids. Per the germline V gene, CDR1 is SNHLY and CDR2 is FYNNEI. The ends lost 3 bases at V and 5 bases at J; junction bases unmatched: 4. CDR3 coding DNA: TGTGCCAGCAGTGACCGGACAGGGGTCGAGACCCAGTACTTC. Its protein product is CASSDRTGVETQYF. The entire variable domain, with the rest obtained from reference TRBV2 and TRBJ2-5, is as follows: EPEVTQTPSHQVTQMGQEVILRCVPISNHLYFYWYRQILGQKVEFLVSFYNNEISEKSEIFDDQFSVERPDGSNFTLKIRSTKLEDSAMYFCASSDRTGVETQYFGPGTRLLVL.

This clonotype has a handful of counts. The DNA of the CDR3 is TGTGCCATCAGTCTTCAACGACAGTCTCCCGAGCAGTACTTC. It is translated as CAISLQRQSPEQYF. This chain links TRBV10-3 with TRBJ2-7, with TRBD1 as a possible D gene (5 bases). The V gene lost 5 bases and the J gene lost 6 bases, with 17 bases spanning the gap. Germline V gene lookup returns CDR1 ENHRY and CDR2 SYGVKD. CDR3 length: 14 residues.

This clonotype was detected many times. The rearrangement joins TRBV27 to TRBJ1-1; the match to TRBD1 covers 9 bases. The V segment lost 6 bases and the J segment 5 bases; nucleotides outside the gene matches: 7. The CDR3 length is 14 residues. Germline CDR1 MNHEY, CDR2 SMNVEV (reference sequence). DNA for the CDR3: TGTGCCAGCAGACGGACAGGGGCTACAACTGAAGCTTTCTTT. Its translation is CASRRTGATTEAFF.

This clonotype was seen ten or more times. V usage is TRBV7-9 and J usage is TRBJ2-7; D unclear. The V and J ends lost 5 bases and 5 bases respectively, with 19 bases between them. Germline V gives CDR1 SEHNR, CDR2 FQNEAQ (reference sequence). The CDR3 length is 15 residues. CDR3 bases: TGTGCCAGCAGCCCTACCCCCATGCCAGGCGACGAGCAGTACTTC. Amino acids: CASSPTPMPGDEQYF.

This sequence joins TRBV6-1 and TRBJ1-2, with a tentative D call TRBD1 (5 bases). Trimming removed 10 bases at V and 4 bases at J, with 22 bases between. Looked up from germline, CDR1 is MNHNS and CDR2 is SASEGT. The CDR3 has 15 amino acids. CDR3 protein: CATATAILFSYGYTF. In nucleotides, the CDR3 is TGTGCCACCGCGACAGCAATTTTATTTAGCTATGGCTACACCTTC.

The chain joins TRBV6-1 to TRBJ1-5; no clear D gene. The CDR3 has 13 residues. Trimming took 1 base from V and 10 from J, leaving 11 bases between them. Per the germline V gene, CDR1 is MNHNS and CDR2 is SASEGT. The chain's CDR3 is CASSEDVRYPQHF. CDR3 sequence (DNA): TGTGCCAGCAGTGAAGATGTTCGGTACCCCCAGCATTTT.

Points on this clonotype: A read error is possible here, since a much larger clone lies one base away. The CDR3 is CAARDSLFYGYTF. The CDR3 DNA sequence: TGTGCCGCCCGGGACAGCCTATTCTATGGCTACACCTTC. This sequence joins TRBV30 and TRBJ1-2; 7 bases are shared with TRBD1. V lost 8 bases and J lost 4; bases outside the gene matches: 10. The CDR3 is 13 amino acids. Germline CDR1 and CDR2: GTSNPN and SVGIG (reference sequence).

This clonotype was detected many times. The chain is built from TRBV20-1 and TRBJ2-7; D might be TRBD2 (7 bases). The CDR3 contains 16 residues. Germline loops: CDR1 DFQATT, CDR2 SNEGSKA (reference sequence). Deletions cut 2 bases from V and 3 bases from J, with 20 bases between. DNA for the CDR3: TGCAGTGCTAGACAGGGGAGGGATGCGATCTTCTACGAGCAGTACTTC. Translating it yields CSARQGRDAIFYEQYF.

This clonotype was seen more than once but under ten times. The chain combines TRBV15 with TRBJ1-5; 8 nucleotides align to TRBD1. With 1 base clipped from V and 4 bases from J, the junction kept 12 bases outside the gene matches. Germline assignment: CDR1 LNHNV and CDR2 YYDKDF (reference sequence). This CDR3 has 18 amino acids. CDR3 amino acids: CATSRAGPTGVGNQPQHF. For the CDR3, the DNA is TGTGCCACCAGCAGAGCTGGACCGACAGGGGTGGGAAATCAGCCCCAGCATTTT. The whole variable domain, filled in from reference TRBV15 and TRBJ1-5, reads DAMVIQNPRYQVTQFGKPVTLSCSQTLNHNVMYWYQQKSSQAPKLLFHYYDKDFNNEADTPDNFQSRRPNTSFCFLDIRSPGLGDTAMYLCATSRAGPTGVGNQPQHFGDGTRLSIL.

This clonotype appeared once. J is TRBJ1-4 and V is TRBV12-3 or TRBV12-4; D perhaps matches TRBD1 (5 bases). V lost 8 bases and J 8 bases, leaving 24 bases between the germline ends. This CDR3 has 16 residues. The CDR3 region has the DNA TGTGCCAGCGCGGGTGGAGCCAGGGAGGTGATAGAAAAACTGTTTTTT. This sequence encodes CASAGGAREVIEKLFF.

The rearrangement links TRBV5-6 to TRBJ2-2; perhaps TRBD1 as D (5 bases). V gave up 4 bases and J gave up 2 bases, with 12 bases separating them. Germline lookup yields CDR1 SGHDT and CDR2 YYEEEE. The CDR3 spans 15 residues. CDR3 sequence: CASSARVTNTGELFF. CDR3 DNA sequence: TGTGCCAGCAGCGCCAGGGTCACTAACACCGGGGAGCTGTTTTTT.

This clonotype was counted many times. The genes are TRBV7-9 and TRBJ2-5, with D hard to call. CDR3 size: 15 residues. The V end lost 4 bases, the J end lost 1 base, and 13 bases lay between the germline ends. Germline CDR1 is SEHNR and CDR2 is FQNEAQ (reference sequence). For the CDR3, the DNA is TGTGCCAGCAGCTCGACAATAGTATTCCAAGAGACCCAGTACTTC. As protein: CASSSTIVFQETQYF.

The CDR3 here is CASSLRPTAYGNTIYF. As DNA, the CDR3 is TGTGCCAGCAGCTTACGTCCGACAGCTTACGGAAACACCATATATTTT. The V call is TRBV7-8, the J call TRBJ1-3, with D perhaps TRBD1 (5 bases). Trimming removed 2 bases at V and 4 bases at J, with 15 bases between. The germline V gene encodes CDR1 SGHVS and CDR2 FQNEAQ. The CDR3 covers 16 residues.

This clonotype was picked up many times. The chain links TRBV30 to TRBJ2-5; the D gene is possibly TRBD1 (6 bases). This CDR3 region has 13 residues. The germline V and J ends were trimmed by 2 bases and 2 bases, with 9 bases remaining between them. Germline assignment: CDR1 GTSNPN and CDR2 SVGIG (reference sequence). CDR3: CAWSRGTQETQYF. The CDR3 bases are TGTGCCTGGAGTAGGGGGACACAAGAGACCCAGTACTTC.

This clonotype was detected ten times or more. V is TRBV3-1 and J is TRBJ2-3; D is uncertain. The CDR3 runs 12 residues. The ends were cut back, 1 base at V and 3 bases at J, with 2 bases in the middle. Per germline, CDR1 LGHDT and CDR2 YNNKEL (reference sequence). This CDR3 reads CASSQATDTQYF. For the CDR3, the DNA is TGTGCCAGCAGCCAAGCGACAGATACGCAGTATTTT.

This clonotype was recorded many times. The J gene is TRBJ2-7, the V gene TRBV2; D remains unclear. Germline assignment: CDR1 SNHLY and CDR2 FYNNEI. This CDR3 has 15 amino acids. The V end lost 2 bases, the J end lost 0 bases, and 11 bases lay between the germline ends. The CDR3 loop reads CASSEYGGSSYEQYF. The CDR3 DNA sequence: TGTGCCAGCAGTGAATATGGCGGTAGCTCCTACGAGCAGTACTTC.

This clonotype occurred many times. The chain recombines TRBV7-9 with TRBJ1-1, with a weak D call TRBD1 (5 bases). Germline V gene sequence: CDR1 SEHNR, CDR2 FQNEAQ (reference sequence). The V gene lost 2 bases and the J gene lost 1 base, with 8 bases spanning the gap. CDR3 length: 14 residues. The CDR3 nucleotides are TGTGCCAGCAGCTTACTGGGGCCGAACACTGAAGCTTTCTTT. Protein product: CASSLLGPNTEAFF.

V is TRBV20-1 and J is TRBJ2-7, with TRBD1 as a possible D gene (6 bases). The CDR3 length is 15 residues. Germline CDR1 DFQATT, CDR2 SNEGSKA (reference sequence). V was pared by 0 bases and J by 3 bases, with 15 bases between. The CDR3 sequence is CSAREEAGAGYEQYF. CDR3 nucleotide sequence: TGCAGTGCTAGAGAGGAGGCAGGGGCCGGCTACGAGCAGTACTTC.

V and J are TRBV6-1 and TRBJ2-7, with D uncertain. This CDR3 has 14 residues. CDR1 and CDR2 (germline): MNHNS, SASEGT. Trimming shortened V by 4 bases and J by 1 base, and 11 bases separated the two germline ends. CDR3 in amino acids: CASSAWALSYEQYF. The CDR3 nucleotides read TGTGCCAGCAGTGCTTGGGCCTTATCCTACGAGCAGTACTTC.